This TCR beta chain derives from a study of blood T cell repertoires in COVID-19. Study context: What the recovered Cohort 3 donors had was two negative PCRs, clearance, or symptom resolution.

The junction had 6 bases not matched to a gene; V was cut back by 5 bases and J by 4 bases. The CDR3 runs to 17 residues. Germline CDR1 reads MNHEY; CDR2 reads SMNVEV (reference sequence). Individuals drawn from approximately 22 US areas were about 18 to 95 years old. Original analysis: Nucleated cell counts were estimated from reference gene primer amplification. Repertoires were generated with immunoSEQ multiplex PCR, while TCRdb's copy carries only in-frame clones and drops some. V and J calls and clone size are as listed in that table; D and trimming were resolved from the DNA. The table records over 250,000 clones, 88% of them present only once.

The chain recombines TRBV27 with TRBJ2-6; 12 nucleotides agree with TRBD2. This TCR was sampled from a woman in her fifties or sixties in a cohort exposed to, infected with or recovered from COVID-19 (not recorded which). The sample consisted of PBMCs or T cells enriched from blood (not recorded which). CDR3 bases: TGTGCCAGCAGTCGGGGACTAGCGGGTTCCGGGGCCAACGTCCTGACTTTC. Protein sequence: CASSRGLAGSGANVLTF.